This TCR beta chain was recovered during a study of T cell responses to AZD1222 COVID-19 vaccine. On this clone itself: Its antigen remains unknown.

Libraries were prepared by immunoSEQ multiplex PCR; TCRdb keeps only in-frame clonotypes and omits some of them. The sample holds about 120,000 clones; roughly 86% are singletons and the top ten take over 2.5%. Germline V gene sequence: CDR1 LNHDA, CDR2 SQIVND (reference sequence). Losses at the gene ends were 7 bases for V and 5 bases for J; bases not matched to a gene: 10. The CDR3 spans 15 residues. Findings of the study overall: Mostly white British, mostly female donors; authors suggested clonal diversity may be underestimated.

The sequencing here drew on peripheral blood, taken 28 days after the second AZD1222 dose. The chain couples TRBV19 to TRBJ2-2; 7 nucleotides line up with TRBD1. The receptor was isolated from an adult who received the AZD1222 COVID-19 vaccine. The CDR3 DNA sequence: TGTGCCAGTACCACTCGACAGGGAAGAACCGGGGAGCTGTTTTTT. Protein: CASTTRQGRTGELFF.